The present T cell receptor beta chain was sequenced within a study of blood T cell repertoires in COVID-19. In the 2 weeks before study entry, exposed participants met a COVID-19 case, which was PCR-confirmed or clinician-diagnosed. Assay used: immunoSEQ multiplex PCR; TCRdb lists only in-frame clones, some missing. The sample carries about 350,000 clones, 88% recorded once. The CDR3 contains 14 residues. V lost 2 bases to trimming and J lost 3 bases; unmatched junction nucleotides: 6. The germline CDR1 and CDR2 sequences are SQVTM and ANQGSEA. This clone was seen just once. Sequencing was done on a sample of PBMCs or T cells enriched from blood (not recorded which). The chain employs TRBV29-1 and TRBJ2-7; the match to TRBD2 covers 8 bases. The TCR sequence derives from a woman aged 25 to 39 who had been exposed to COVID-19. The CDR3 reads CSVEWAGGFYEQYF. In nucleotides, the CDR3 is TGCAGCGTTGAATGGGCGGGAGGTTTCTACGAGCAGTACTTC.